This T cell receptor beta chain was found in a study of cytomegalovirus exposure and HLA in healthy donors. This clone was seen more than once but under ten times. What it binds is not known. Study-level points and caveats: In a later analysis, CMV-associated beta chains were mostly HLA-associated, it appeared.

Everyone who donated was a healthy bone marrow donor. PCR was performed using 60 Vbeta and 13 Jbeta primers. Only in-frame clones appear in the TCRdb table, and some are missing; sequencing was by immunoSEQ multiplex PCR. The table has about 95,000 clones, about 77% seen once. Germline V CDR1 and CDR2: SGHRS, YFSETQ. V lost 6 bases to trimming and J lost 0 bases, with 14 bases between them. The length of the CDR3 is 15 residues. The V call is TRBV5-1, the J call TRBJ2-3; unclear D gene. Sequencing was carried out using PBMCs. This receptor was taken from a woman between 40 and 50 years old in good health and CMV-seronegative. The CDR3 spells CASTQGAASTDTQYF. The CDR3 DNA reads as TGCGCCAGCACCCAAGGAGCCGCTAGCACAGATACGCAGTATTTT.